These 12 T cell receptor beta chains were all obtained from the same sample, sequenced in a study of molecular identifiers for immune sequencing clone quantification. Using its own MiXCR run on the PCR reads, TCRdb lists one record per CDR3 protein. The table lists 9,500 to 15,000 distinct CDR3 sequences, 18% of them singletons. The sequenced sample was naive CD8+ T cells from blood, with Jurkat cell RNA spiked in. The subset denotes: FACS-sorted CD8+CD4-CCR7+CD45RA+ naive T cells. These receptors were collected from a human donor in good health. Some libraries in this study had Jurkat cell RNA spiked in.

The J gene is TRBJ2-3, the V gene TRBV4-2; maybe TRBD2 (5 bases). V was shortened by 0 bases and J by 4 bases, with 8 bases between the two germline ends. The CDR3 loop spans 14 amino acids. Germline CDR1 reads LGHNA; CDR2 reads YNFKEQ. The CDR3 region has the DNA TGTGCCAGCAGCCAAGAGGCGGGCGCAGATACGCAGTATTTT. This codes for CASSQEAGADTQYF.

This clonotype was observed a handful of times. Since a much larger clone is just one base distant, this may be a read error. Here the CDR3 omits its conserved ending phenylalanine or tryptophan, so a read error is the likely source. CDR3 nucleotides: TGTGCCAGCAGCCAAGATGCGCTATCCAATGAGCAGTTCTCC. It translates to CASSQDALSNEQFS. The chain recombines TRBV14 with TRBJ2-1; unclear D gene. Germline V gives CDR1 SGHDN, CDR2 FVKESK. Trimming shortened V by 0 bases and J by 6 bases, and 9 bases separated the two germline ends. There are 14 residues in the CDR3.

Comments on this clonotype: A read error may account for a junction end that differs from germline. The chain's CDR3 is CASSLSWGAYGQYF. The CDR3 nucleotides read TGTGCCAGCAGTTTGAGTTGGGGCGCCTACGGGCAGTACTTC. V usage is TRBV28 and J usage is TRBJ2-7, with D perhaps matching TRBD1 (5 bases). Germline values: CDR1 MDHEN, CDR2 SYDVKM. This CDR3 spans 14 amino acids.

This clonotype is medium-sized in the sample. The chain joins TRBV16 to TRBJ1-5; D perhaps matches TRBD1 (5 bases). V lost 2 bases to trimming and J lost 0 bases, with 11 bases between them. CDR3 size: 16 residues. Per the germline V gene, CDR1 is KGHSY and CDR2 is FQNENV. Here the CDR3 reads CASSQAGGISNQPQHF. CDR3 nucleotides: TGTGCCAGCAGCCAAGCGGGGGGAATTAGCAATCAGCCCCAGCATTTT. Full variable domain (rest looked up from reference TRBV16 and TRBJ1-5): GEEVAQTPKHLVRGEGQKAKLYCAPIKGHSYVFWYQQVLKNEFKFLISFQNENVFDETGMPKERFSAKCLPNSPCSLEIQATKLEDSAVYFCASSQAGGISNQPQHFGDGTRLSIL.

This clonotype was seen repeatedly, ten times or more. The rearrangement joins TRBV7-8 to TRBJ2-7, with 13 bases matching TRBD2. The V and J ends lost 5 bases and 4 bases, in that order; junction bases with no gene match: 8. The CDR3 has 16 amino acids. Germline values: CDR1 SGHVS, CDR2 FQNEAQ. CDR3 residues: CASSLGTSGMLYEQYF. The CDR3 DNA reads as TGTGCCAGCAGCCTGGGGACTAGCGGGATGTTGTACGAGCAGTACTTC.

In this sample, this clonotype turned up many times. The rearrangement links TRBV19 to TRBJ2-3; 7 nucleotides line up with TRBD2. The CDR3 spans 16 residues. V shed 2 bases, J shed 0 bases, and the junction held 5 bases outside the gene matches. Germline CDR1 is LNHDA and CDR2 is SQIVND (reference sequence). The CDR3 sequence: CASSITGGLSTDTQYF. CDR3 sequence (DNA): TGTGCCAGTAGTATAACGGGAGGACTTAGCACAGATACGCAGTATTTT.

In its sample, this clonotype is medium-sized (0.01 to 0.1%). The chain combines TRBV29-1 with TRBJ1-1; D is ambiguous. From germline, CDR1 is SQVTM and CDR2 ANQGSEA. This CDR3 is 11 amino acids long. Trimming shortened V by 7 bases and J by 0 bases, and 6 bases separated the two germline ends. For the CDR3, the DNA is TGCAGCGCCGCCTTGAACACTGAAGCTTTCTTT. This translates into CSAALNTEAFF.

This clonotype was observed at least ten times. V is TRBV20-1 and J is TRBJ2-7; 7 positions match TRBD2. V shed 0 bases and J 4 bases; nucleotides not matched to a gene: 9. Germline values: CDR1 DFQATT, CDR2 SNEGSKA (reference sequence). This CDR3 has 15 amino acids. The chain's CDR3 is CSARDLASGGYEQYF. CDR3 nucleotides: TGCAGTGCTAGAGATCTGGCTAGCGGTGGTTACGAGCAGTACTTC.

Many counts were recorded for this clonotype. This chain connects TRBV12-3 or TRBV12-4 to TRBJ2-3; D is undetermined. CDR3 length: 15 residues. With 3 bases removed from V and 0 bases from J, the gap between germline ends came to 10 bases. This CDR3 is CASSLGSLSTDTQYF. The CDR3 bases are TGTGCCAGCAGTTTGGGGTCACTGAGCACAGATACGCAGTATTTT.

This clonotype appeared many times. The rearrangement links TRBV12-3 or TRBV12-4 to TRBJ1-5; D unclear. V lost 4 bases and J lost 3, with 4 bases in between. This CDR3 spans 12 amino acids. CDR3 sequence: CASSSPNQPQHF. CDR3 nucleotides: TGTGCCAGCAGTTCGCCCAATCAGCCCCAGCATTTT.

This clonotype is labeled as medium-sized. This chain's CDR3 is CSARDEQGHQPQHF. Written as DNA, the CDR3 is TGCAGTGCTAGAGATGAGCAGGGCCATCAGCCCCAGCATTTT. V is TRBV20-1 and J is TRBJ1-5; possible D gene TRBD1, 5 bases. Germline assignment: CDR1 DFQATT and CDR2 SNEGSKA (reference sequence). This CDR3 has 14 amino acids. Trimming removed 0 bases at V and 5 bases at J, with 11 bases between.

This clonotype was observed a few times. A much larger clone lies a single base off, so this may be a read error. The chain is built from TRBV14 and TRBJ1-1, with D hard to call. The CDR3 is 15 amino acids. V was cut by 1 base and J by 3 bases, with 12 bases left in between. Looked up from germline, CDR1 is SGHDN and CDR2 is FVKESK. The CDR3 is CASSQGPAWDTEAFF. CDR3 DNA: TGTGCCAGCAGCCAAGGGCCAGCTTGGGACACTGAAGCTTTCTTT.